A single sample gave rise to the 10 T cell receptor beta chains below, sequenced in a study of blood T cell repertoires in COVID-19 (dated by TCRdb to the early 2020s). Libraries were prepared through the immunoSEQ multiplex PCR assay. As stored in TCRdb, this immuneACCESS dataset retains in-frame rearrangements with V and J assigned. A fraction of the clones does not appear; measured against another copy, unresolved V genes explain less than half of the discrepancy, and the remainder lacks a known reason. The sample table lists about 310,000 clones, around 90% of them with a count of one. Clones ranked in the top ten supply approximately 9% of the sample. The sample comprised PBMCs or T cells enriched from blood (not recorded which). The receptors stem from a woman aged 18-29 years who had recovered from COVID-19.

The CDR3 coding sequence is TGTGCCAGCATGGTGGGGGGGTACACTGAAGCTTTCTTT. It specifies CASMVGGYTEAFF. The V call is TRBV6-5, the J call TRBJ1-1; maybe TRBD1 (5 bases). Trimming pared 7 bases from V and 3 bases from J, leaving 12 bases between. CDR1 MNHEY and CDR2 SVGAGI come from the germline V gene. The CDR3 covers 13 residues.

The V gene is TRBV30, the J gene TRBJ2-6, with 7 nucleotides matching TRBD2. V shed 0 bases and J 0 bases; nucleotides not matched to a gene: 11. There are 19 residues in the CDR3. Germline V gives CDR1 GTSNPN, CDR2 SVGIG (reference sequence). Here the CDR3 reads CAWSVRAGTKNSGANVLTF. CDR3 nucleotide sequence: TGTGCCTGGAGTGTACGGGCGGGGACTAAGAACTCTGGGGCCAACGTCCTGACTTTC.

This clone came up once. The chain combines TRBV11-1 with TRBJ2-7; 14 bases align to TRBD2. The CDR3 length is 16 residues. The germline gives CDR1 SGHAT, CDR2 FQDESV (reference sequence). V lost 5 bases and J lost 2; bases outside the gene matches: 5. The CDR3 bases are TGTGCCAGCAGCCCTCGGGGACTAGCGGGGGCCTACGAGCAGTACTTC. Its translation is CASSPRGLAGAYEQYF. Using reference TRBV11-1 and TRBJ2-7 for the parts outside the CDR3, the full variable domain is EAEVAQSPRYKITEKSQAVAFWCDPISGHATLYWYRQILGQGPELLVQFQDESVVDDSQLPKDRFSAERLKGVDSTLKIQPAELGDSAMYLCASSPRGLAGAYEQYFGPGTRLTVT.

Written as DNA, the CDR3 is TGTGCCAGTAGTATTCCCGGGACAGGGTCTGAAGAGCAGTACTTC. It encodes CASSIPGTGSEEQYF. This chain uses TRBV19 with TRBJ2-7, with 9 bases lining up with TRBD1. This CDR3 contains 15 residues. Germline V CDR1 and CDR2: LNHDA, SQIVND (reference sequence). V dropped 3 bases and J dropped 7; count of bases not matched to a gene: 10.

V and J are TRBV5-1 and TRBJ1-5; D is possibly TRBD1 (5 bases). CDR3 length: 17 amino acids. The V and J ends lost 1 base and 5 bases respectively, with 19 bases between them. Germline CDR1 reads SGHRS; CDR2 reads YFSETQ. The DNA for the CDR3 is TGCGCCAGCAGCTTGACAGGCCTTCCCAGTGGGGATCAGCCCCAGCATTTT. Protein sequence: CASSLTGLPSGDQPQHF.

This chain connects TRBV2 to TRBJ1-1; 9 bases match TRBD1. This CDR3 has 13 amino acids. Trimming removed 8 bases from V and 4 bases from J; junction bases left unmatched: 5. Germline V gene sequence: CDR1 SNHLY, CDR2 FYNNEI. Here the CDR3 DNA reads TGTGCCAGCGGGGACAGGGATTTCACTGAAGCTTTCTTT. This sequence encodes CASGDRDFTEAFF. The entire variable domain, with the rest obtained from reference TRBV2 and TRBJ1-1, is as follows: EPEVTQTPSHQVTQMGQEVILRCVPISNHLYFYWYRQILGQKVEFLVSFYNNEISEKSEIFDDQFSVERPDGSNFTLKIRSTKLEDSAMYFCASGDRDFTEAFFGQGTRLTVV.

This chain connects TRBV2 to TRBJ2-7; 7 bases match TRBD1. CDR1 and CDR2 from the germline V gene are SNHLY and FYNNEI. CDR3 length equals 13 residues. The trim removed 7 bases at V and 3 bases at J, leaving 6 bases unmatched. The chain's CDR3 is CASIGGTDYEQYF. CDR3 sequence (DNA): TGTGCCAGCATAGGTGGGACAGACTACGAGCAGTACTTC.

A word on this clone: Other DNA sequences in the sample encode the same CDR3. The chain employs TRBV24-1 and TRBJ2-5, with TRBD2 identical over 12 bases. CDR1 is KGHDR and CDR2 is SFDVKD in the germline V gene. This CDR3 has 15 amino acids. The J segment lost 5 bases and the V segment lost 4 bases, leaving 4 bases of the junction unmatched. The CDR3 nucleotides read TGTGCCACCAGTGACCCTGGGACTAGCGGGGAGACCCAGTACTTC. As protein: CATSDPGTSGETQYF.

V usage is TRBV2 and J usage is TRBJ1-6; unclear D gene. Germline values: CDR1 SNHLY, CDR2 FYNNEI. V lost 7 bases, J lost 8 bases, and 12 bases lay in between. The CDR3 covers 13 residues. In DNA form, the CDR3 reads TGTGCCAGCATACCTGTAGTGCATTCACCCCTCCACTTT. It encodes CASIPVVHSPLHF.

This clone was seen just once. V is TRBV2 and J is TRBJ1-5; D gene ambiguous. CDR1 is SNHLY, CDR2 FYNNEI, per germline. CDR3 length: 12 amino acids. The ends were cut back, 3 bases at V and 11 bases at J, with 11 bases in the middle. CDR3 sequence reads: CASSDSRTAQHF. CDR3 nucleotide sequence: TGTGCCAGCAGTGATTCACGTACGGCCCAGCATTTT.